Reported below is one T cell receptor (beta chain). Authors' processing steps: Counts of nucleated cells, estimated from reference gene primer amplification, were obtained. Assay: immunoSEQ multiplex PCR; the TCRdb copy retains only in-frame clones and omits some. The V and J calls and the clone size are those of that table, but D and trimming were determined from the DNA. This table has tens of thousands of clones, roughly 87% appearing once. The record originates from a study of blood T cell repertoires in COVID-19. Study in general: The United States, Italy and Spain were the sources of the acute and convalescent COVID-19 samples. Nucleic acid was either cDNA or gDNA, and it came from T cells, B-cell-depleted T cells, or PBMCs.

The sequenced sample was peripheral blood. The clonotype comes from a man aged 60 to 75 with acute or convalescent COVID-19.

CDR3: CASSPTLGSSYEQYF. The CDR3, as DNA: TGTGCCAGCAGCCCCACCTTGGGGAGCTCCTACGAGCAGTACTTC. This chain connects TRBV11-2 to TRBJ2-7, with a weak D call TRBD2 (5 bases). The ends were cut back, 5 bases at V and 0 bases at J, with 14 bases in the middle. CDR1 SGHAT and CDR2 FQNNGV come from the germline V gene. The CDR3 runs 15 residues.